The 18 T cell receptor beta chains in this list originate from one sample, sequenced in a study of blood T cells in healthy people across ages (dated by TCRdb to about 2015). Libraries were made using 5' RACE. This sample was sequenced with an Illumina HiSeq 2500. A second PCR of roughly 7 to 11 cycles was run with a J-beta primer mix and a sample-barcoded 5' primer. TCRdb cleaned the public reads at Q25 with fastp, built clones with MiXCR and kept in-frame beta chains. Merged by CDR3 protein, the rows form single entries marked with the most common genes and DNA. The sample contains about 970,000 distinct CDR3 sequences, roughly 51% of them found a single time. Jointly, the top ten make up over 20% of the sample. The sample taken for sequencing was blood. Receptor source: an older woman in good health.

The chain combines TRBV9 with TRBJ1-4, with 9 bases identical to TRBD1. V lost 3 bases, J lost 8 bases, and 5 bases stayed unmatched. The CDR3 is 14 residues long. CDR1 and CDR2 from the germline V gene are SGDLS and YYNGEE. This chain's CDR3 is CASSAGTGIEKLFF. The CDR3 region has the DNA TGTGCCAGCAGCGCCGGGACAGGGATAGAAAAACTGTTTTTT. Full variable domain (rest looked up from reference TRBV9 and TRBJ1-4): DSGVTQTPKHLITATGQRVTLRCSPRSGDLSVYWYQQSLDQGLQFLIQYYNGEERAKGNILERFSAQQFPDLHSELNLSSLELGDSALYFCASSAGTGIEKLFFGSGTQLSVL.

The rearrangement uses TRBV14 and TRBJ2-3; D is undetermined. This CDR3 has 15 residues. V was cut by 3 bases and J by 0 bases, with 10 bases left in between. Germline V lookup: CDR1 SGHDN, CDR2 FVKESK. In DNA form, the CDR3 reads TGTGCCAGCAGCCAGTCTGTTACTAGCACAGATACGCAGTATTTT. The encoded protein is CASSQSVTSTDTQYF. The whole variable domain, filled in from reference TRBV14 and TRBJ2-3, reads EAGVTQFPSHSVIEKGQTVTLRCDPISGHDNLYWYRRVMGKEIKFLLHFVKESKQDESGMPNNRFLAERTGGTYSTLKVQPAELEDSGVYFCASSQSVTSTDTQYFGPGTRLTVL.

The CDR3 spells CASRSWDRINQPQHF. In DNA form, the CDR3 reads TGTGCCAGCAGAAGCTGGGACAGAATTAATCAGCCCCAGCATTTT. The chain joins TRBV28 to TRBJ1-5; TRBD1 matches 7 bases. The CDR3 loop spans 15 amino acids. CDR1 MDHEN and CDR2 SYDVKM come from the germline V gene. The junction had 9 bases not matched to a gene; V was cut back by 6 bases and J by 4 bases.

V is TRBV4-1 and J is TRBJ2-5; D is uncertain. The CDR3 sequence is 14 residues long. CDR1 and CDR2 from the germline V gene are MGHRA and YSYEKL. The V end lost 1 base, the J end lost 0 bases, and 6 bases lay between the germline ends. The CDR3 nucleotides read TGCGCCAGCAGCCAAGCAGACAACCAAGAGACCCAGTACTTC. Encoded protein: CASSQADNQETQYF.

This clonotype is a singleton in its sample. The rearrangement joins TRBV24-1 to TRBJ2-4; D is perhaps TRBD1 or TRBD2 (7 bases each). Near its end, the DNA agrees better with TRBJ2-5, so the J call may be wrong. CDR1 and CDR2 from the germline V gene are KGHDR and SFDVKD. The CDR3 covers 13 residues. CDR3 DNA: TGTGCCACCGGGGGGGACAGCCAAGAGACCCAGTACTTC. Its protein product is CATGGDSQETQYF.

The genes are TRBV12-3 or TRBV12-4 and TRBJ2-3, with TRBD2 matching 8 bases. V lost 3 bases and J lost 2; bases outside the gene matches: 10. The CDR3 covers 17 residues. As DNA, the CDR3 is TGTGCCAGCAGTTTGAATGTAGCGGGATTGTCCACAGATACGCAGTATTTT. It is translated as CASSLNVAGLSTDTQYF.

V is TRBV4-3 and J is TRBJ2-1; D unresolved. Judging by the DNA end, TRBJ2-7 fits better; the J call may be wrong. This CDR3 spans 17 amino acids. Germline CDR1 reads LGHNA; CDR2 reads YSLEER. CDR3 residues: CASSREHFRVSYNEQYF. The CDR3 DNA reads TGCGCCAGCAGTCGAGAGCACTTTCGGGTGTCCTACAATGAGCAGTACTTC.

This clonotype was counted many times. The chain employs TRBV10-3 and TRBJ2-7; D is possibly TRBD2 (5 bases). The V gene's germline CDR1 is ENHRY and CDR2 SYGVKD. The V gene lost 5 bases and the J gene lost 5 bases, with 13 bases spanning the gap. This CDR3 comprises 13 residues. The CDR3 loop is CAISLPAGDEQYF. The DNA of the CDR3 is TGTGCCATCAGTTTACCAGCCGGGGACGAGCAGTACTTC.

This clonotype was detected only a few times. The chain has TRBV7-2 and TRBJ2-7; 7 bases map to TRBD2. With the DNA end fitting TRBJ2-5 better, the J assignment may be wrong. Germline lookup yields CDR1 SGHTA and CDR2 FQGNSA. This CDR3 is 15 amino acids long. Here the CDR3 reads CASSFGGSSMKTQYF. The CDR3 DNA reads TGTGCCAGCAGCTTTGGCGGGAGTTCTATGAAGACCCAGTACTTC.

The rearrangement links TRBV6-1 to TRBJ1-6, with no clear D. The CDR3 contains 14 residues. The germline V and J ends were trimmed by 0 bases and 10 bases, with 10 bases remaining between them. Germline loops: CDR1 MNHNS, CDR2 SASEGT. The CDR3 nucleotides read TGTGCCAGCAGTGAAGCGGGAGGACGATCACCCCTCCACTTT. Protein product: CASSEAGGRSPLHF.

This clonotype was counted a few times. The chain recombines TRBV12-3 or TRBV12-4 with TRBJ2-7, with TRBD1 identical over 7 bases. Trimming took 5 bases from V and 4 from J; bases not matched to a gene: 8. There are 14 residues in the CDR3. CDR3 in amino acids: CASSRAGTVYEQYF. The CDR3 nucleotides read TGTGCCAGCAGTCGAGCCGGGACAGTATACGAGCAGTACTTC.

The chain has TRBV7-9 and TRBJ2-5; possibly TRBD1 or TRBD2 for D (5 bases each). This CDR3 spans 14 amino acids. V was trimmed by 1 base and J by 5 bases, leaving 11 bases between them. Germline V gene lookup returns CDR1 SEHNR and CDR2 FQNEAQ (reference sequence). As DNA, the CDR3 is TGTGCCAGCAGCTTAGGACAGAGGGAGGAGACCCAGTACTTC. This translates into CASSLGQREETQYF.

The V and J genes are TRBV9 and TRBJ2-5; 7 bases map to TRBD2. The J call may be faulty, since TRBJ2-7 better matches the DNA end. Germline V lookup: CDR1 SGDLS, CDR2 YYNGEE. CDR3 length: 14 amino acids. CDR3 nucleotide sequence: TGTGCCAGCAGCGCAGCGGGAAGGTCCTACGAGCAGTACTTC. As protein: CASSAAGRSYEQYF.

Concerning this clonotype itself: An end of the junction does not agree with germline; a read error may underlie this. In DNA, the CDR3 is TGCAGTGCTAGCACCACTAGCCCCATTTACAAGGAGCAGTTCTTC. It translates to CSASTTSPIYKEQFF. The chain joins TRBV20-1 to TRBJ2-1; tentative D call: TRBD2 (6 bases). The CDR3 runs to 15 residues. Germline V lookup: CDR1 DFQATT, CDR2 SNEGSKA (reference sequence).

The J gene is TRBJ2-5, the V gene TRBV7-2, with 11 bases aligning to TRBD2. V gave up 7 bases and J gave up 2 bases; unmatched junction bases: 6. This CDR3 is 15 amino acids long. Germline loops: CDR1 SGHTA, CDR2 FQGNSA. The DNA for the CDR3 is TGTGCCAGCACCACGGGGACTAGCGGACAAGAGACCCAGTACTTC. This sequence encodes CASTTGTSGQETQYF.

The CDR3 loop is CASSLGASEATQYF. CDR3 sequence (DNA): TGTGCCAGCAGCTTGGGCGCTAGCGAGGCGACCCAGTACTTC. The chain is built from TRBV11-2 and TRBJ2-7; TRBD2 might be the D (6 bases). The J call is in doubt because the DNA end fits TRBJ2-5 better. The CDR3 totals 14 residues. The germline CDR1 and CDR2 sequences are SGHAT and FQNNGV.

The chain has TRBV28 and TRBJ1-2; D is ambiguous. V was shortened by 3 bases and J by 3 bases, with 17 bases between the two germline ends. This CDR3 contains 16 residues. Germline V CDR1 and CDR2: MDHEN, SYDVKM. The CDR3 reads CASSFTWDKVDYGYTF. The CDR3 DNA reads as TGTGCCAGCAGTTTCACGTGGGATAAAGTCGACTATGGCTACACCTTC.

This clonotype was seen once. V gene TRBV20-1 combines with J gene TRBJ2-4, with D unresolved. With the DNA end fitting TRBJ2-7 better, the J assignment may be wrong. The CDR3 is 15 amino acids. Looked up from germline, CDR1 is DFQATT and CDR2 is SNEGSKA (reference sequence). As DNA, the CDR3 is TGCAGTGCTAGACTCGATTTACTTGCAACCTACGAGCAGTACTTC. Encoded protein: CSARLDLLATYEQYF.